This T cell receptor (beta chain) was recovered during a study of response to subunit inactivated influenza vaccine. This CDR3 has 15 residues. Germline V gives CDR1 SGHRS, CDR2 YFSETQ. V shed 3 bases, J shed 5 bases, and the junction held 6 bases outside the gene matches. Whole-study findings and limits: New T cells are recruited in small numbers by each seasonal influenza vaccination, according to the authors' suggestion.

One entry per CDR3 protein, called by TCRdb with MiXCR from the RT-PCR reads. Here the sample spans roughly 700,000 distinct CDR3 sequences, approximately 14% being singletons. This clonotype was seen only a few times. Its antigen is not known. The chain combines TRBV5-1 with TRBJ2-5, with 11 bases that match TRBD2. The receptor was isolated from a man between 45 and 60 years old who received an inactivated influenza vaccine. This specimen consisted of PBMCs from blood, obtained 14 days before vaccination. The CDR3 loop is CASSWGLAVEETQYF. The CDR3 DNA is TGCGCCAGCAGCTGGGGACTAGCGGTCGAGGAGACCCAGTACTTC.